This TCR beta chain was retrieved from a study of shared clonotypes between healthy human individuals. For the study at large: Donors consisted of two women and three men between 18 and 49. Regarding the study as a whole: Despite large depth, sorted-subset datasets appeared incompletely sequenced. Deeper or shallower sequencing was expected to change how clonotypes are shared among donors.

CD45RO-negative, CCR7-selected cells formed the naive CD8 fraction, which excluded terminally differentiated effector memory CD45RA+ cells. Donors were healthy HIV-negative adults without recent acute infections or vaccinations. Notes on this clone: Its matching antigen is unknown.

The data were produced by immunoSEQ multiplex PCR, yet TCRdb's version contains in-frame clones alone and is incomplete. The sample lists some 2.1 million clones; approximately 92% were seen once. The sequencing sample was made of naive CD8+ T cells from PBMCs. The receptor was isolated from a man aged 18 to 30 in good health. Some clones in this sample may be carry-over from other donors' samples.

The CDR3 DNA sequence: TGTGCCAGCAGCTTAGTTACAGGGCCGGATGGCTACACCTTC. Translated, it gives CASSLVTGPDGYTF. This rearrangement joins TRBV7-9 to TRBJ1-2, with D perhaps matching TRBD1 (6 bases). The V and J ends lost 1 base and 6 bases respectively, with 12 bases between them. Germline-derived CDR1 and CDR2 are SEHNR and FQNEAQ (reference sequence). The CDR3 totals 14 residues.